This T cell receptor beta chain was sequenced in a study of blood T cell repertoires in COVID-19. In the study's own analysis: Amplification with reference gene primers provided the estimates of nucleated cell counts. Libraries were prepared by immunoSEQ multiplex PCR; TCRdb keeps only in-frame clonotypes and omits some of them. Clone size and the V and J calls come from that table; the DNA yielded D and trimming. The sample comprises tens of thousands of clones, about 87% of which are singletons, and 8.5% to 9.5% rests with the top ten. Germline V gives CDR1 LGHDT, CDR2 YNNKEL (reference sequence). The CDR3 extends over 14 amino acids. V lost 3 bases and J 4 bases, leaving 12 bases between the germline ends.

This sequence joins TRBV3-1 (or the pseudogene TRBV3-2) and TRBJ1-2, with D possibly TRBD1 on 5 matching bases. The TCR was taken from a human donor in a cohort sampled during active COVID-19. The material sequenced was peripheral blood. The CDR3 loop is CASSQGQVFYGYTF. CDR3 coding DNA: TGTGCCAGCAGCCAGGGGCAAGTTTTCTATGGCTACACCTTC.